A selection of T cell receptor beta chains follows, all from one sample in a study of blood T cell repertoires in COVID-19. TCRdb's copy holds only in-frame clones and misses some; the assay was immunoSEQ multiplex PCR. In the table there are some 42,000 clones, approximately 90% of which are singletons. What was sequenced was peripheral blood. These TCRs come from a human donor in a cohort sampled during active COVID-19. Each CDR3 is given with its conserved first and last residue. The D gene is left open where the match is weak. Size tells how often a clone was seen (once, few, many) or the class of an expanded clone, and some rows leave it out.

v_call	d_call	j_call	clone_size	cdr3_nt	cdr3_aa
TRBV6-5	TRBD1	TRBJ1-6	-	TGTGCCAGCAGAACAGGGGGTTTTAATTCACCCCTCCACTTT	CASRTGGFNSPLHF
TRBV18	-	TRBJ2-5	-	TGTGCCAGCTCACCACCGGGCAGGTCGCAAGAGACCCAGTACTTC	CASSPPGRSQETQYF
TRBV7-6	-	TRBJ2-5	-	TGTGCCAGCAGCTTAGTATTGGGCGATTCCAAAGAGACCCAGTACTTC	CASSLVLGDSKETQYF
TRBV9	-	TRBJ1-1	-	TGTGCCAGCAGCCCATGGGGGGGCACTGAAGCTTTCTTT	CASSPWGGTEAFF
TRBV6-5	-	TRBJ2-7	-	TGTGCCAGCACCAAGGACGGGAGCTCCTACGAGCAGTACTTC	CASTKDGSSYEQYF
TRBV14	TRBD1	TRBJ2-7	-	TGTGCCAGCAGCCAAGGGACAGGGGGCTACGAGCAGTACTTC	CASSQGTGGYEQYF
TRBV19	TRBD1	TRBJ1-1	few	TGTGCCAGTAGTATAAGGGGGGACAGGGTGACTGAAGCTTTCTTT	CASSIRGDRVTEAFF
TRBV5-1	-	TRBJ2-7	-	TGCGCCAGCGGAATCCAGGGGCCGCCCTCCTACGAGCAGTACTTC	CASGIQGPPSYEQYF
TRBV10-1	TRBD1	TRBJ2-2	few	TGCGCCAGCAGTGATTTCGGGACAGCGAACACCGGGGAGCTGTTTTTT	CASSDFGTANTGELFF
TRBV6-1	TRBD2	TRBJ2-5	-	TGTGCCAGCAGGACTAGCGGGTACCAAGAGACCCAGTACTTC	CASRTSGYQETQYF
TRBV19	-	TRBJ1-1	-	TGTGCCAGTAGTACCAGGGTAGGCACTGAAGCTTTCTTT	CASSTRVGTEAFF
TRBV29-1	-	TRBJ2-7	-	TGCAGCGTTGAGGACAGCCCCTACGAGCAGTACTTC	CSVEDSPYEQYF
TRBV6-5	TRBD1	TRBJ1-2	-	TGTGCCAGCAGTAGGACAGGGAGTAACTATGGCTACACCTTC	CASSRTGSNYGYTF
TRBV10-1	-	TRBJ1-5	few	TGCGCCAGCAGTGATGACTATCAGCCCCAGCATTTT	CASSDDYQPQHF
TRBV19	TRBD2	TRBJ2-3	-	TGTGCCAGTAGAATCGTAGCGGGGGGGCCAACAGATACGCAGTATTTT	CASRIVAGGPTDTQYF
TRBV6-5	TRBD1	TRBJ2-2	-	TGTGCCAGCGACAGGGCGAACACCGGGGAGCTGTTTTTT	CASDRANTGELFF
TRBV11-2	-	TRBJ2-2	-	TGTGCCAGCAGCTTAGGAGGCGGGCGTCCCGGGGAGCTGTTTTTT	CASSLGGGRPGELFF
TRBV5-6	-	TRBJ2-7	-	TGTGCCAGCAGCTTGGGACTTTTTAACGAGCAGTACTTC	CASSLGLFNEQYF
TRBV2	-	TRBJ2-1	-	TGTGCCAGCAGTGTGAGGGGCCCAGGGGATGAGCAGTTCTTC	CASSVRGPGDEQFF
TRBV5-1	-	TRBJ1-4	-	TGCGCCAGCAGCTTGTCAGAATCAACTAATGAAAAACTGTTTTTT	CASSLSESTNEKLFF
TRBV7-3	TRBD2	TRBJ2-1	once	TGTGCCAGCAGCTTTACAAGACTAGCGGGAGTCCATCGGGAGCAGTTCTTC	CASSFTRLAGVHREQFF
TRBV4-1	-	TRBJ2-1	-	TGCGCCAGCAGCCAGCAAGGACTATTGGGGCAGTTCTTC	CASSQQGLLGQFF
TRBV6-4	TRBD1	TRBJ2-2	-	TGTGCCACCCCCAGGATTGACAGGGCGAACACCGGGGAGCTGTTTTTT	CATPRIDRANTGELFF
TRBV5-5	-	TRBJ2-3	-	TGTGCCAGCAGCTTATCGGGGGGCGCAGGAGATACGCAGTATTTT	CASSLSGGAGDTQYF
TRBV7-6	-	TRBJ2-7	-	TGTGCCAGCAGTCCTGGGGCGACCTACGAGCAGTACTTC	CASSPGATYEQYF
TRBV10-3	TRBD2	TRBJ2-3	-	TGTGCCATAGCCGGGGCTAGCGGGGGCTTCTCGAGCACAGATACGCAGTATTTT	CAIAGASGGFSSTDTQYF
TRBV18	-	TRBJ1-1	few	TGTGCCAGCTCACCGTACGGGGGTGAAGCTTTCTTT	CASSPYGGEAFF
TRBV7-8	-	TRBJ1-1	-	TGTGCCAGCAGCTTAGGGTCAGGGATCTTGATGAACACTGAAGCTTTCTTT	CASSLGSGILMNTEAFF
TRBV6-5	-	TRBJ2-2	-	TGTGCCACTCGATCAGGGTCAGGGCCCACCGGGGAGCTGTTTTTT	CATRSGSGPTGELFF
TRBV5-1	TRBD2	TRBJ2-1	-	TGCGCCTCCCGAGGTAGCGGGGATAATGAGCAGTTCTTC	CASRGSGDNEQFF
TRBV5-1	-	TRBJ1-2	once	TGCGCCAGCAGCTTGAGGGCAGGGGATACCTATGGCTACACCTTC	CASSLRAGDTYGYTF
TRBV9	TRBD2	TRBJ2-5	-	TGTGCCAGCAGCGTAGGAGGCGGGGGGGCCTCGGAGACCCAGTACTTC	CASSVGGGGASETQYF
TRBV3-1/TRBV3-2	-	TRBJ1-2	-	TGTGCCAGCAGCCAAGTGAGGGCTGCATATGGCTACACCTTC	CASSQVRAAYGYTF
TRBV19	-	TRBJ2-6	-	TGTGCCAGTAGCAACAGGGCCCTTCTCTCTGGGGCCAACGTCCTGACTTTC	CASSNRALLSGANVLTF
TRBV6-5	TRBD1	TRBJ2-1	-	TGTGCCAGCAGTTACCCGACAGGGGTTTCCTACAATGAGCAGTTCTTC	CASSYPTGVSYNEQFF
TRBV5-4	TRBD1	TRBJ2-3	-	TGTGCCAGCAGCAAACCGGGACAGGGACCAGATACGCAGTATTTT	CASSKPGQGPDTQYF
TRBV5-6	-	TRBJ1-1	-	TGTGCCAGCAGCTTGGGGACAGTAGAAAAAGCTTTCTTT	CASSLGTVEKAFF
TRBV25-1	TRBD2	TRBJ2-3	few	TGTGCCAGCCTTAGCGGGACTAGCACAGATACGCAGTATTTT	CASLSGTSTDTQYF
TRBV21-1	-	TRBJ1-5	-	TGTGCCAGCATTCGGCGAGGGGGCGCTTGTCAGCCCCAGCATTTT	CASIRRGGACQPQHF
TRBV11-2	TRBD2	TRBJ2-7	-	TGTGCCAGCAGCTCCGCCGGGGGGGCCATCTACGAGCAGTACTTC	CASSSAGGAIYEQYF
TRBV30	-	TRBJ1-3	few	TGTGCCTGGAGTGTATCCTTCTCTGGAAACACCATATATTTT	CAWSVSFSGNTIYF